Each of the 4 T cell receptor beta chains below was sequenced from the same sample in a study of shared clonotypes between healthy human individuals. Data came from immunoSEQ multiplex PCR; TCRdb stores just in-frame clones and leaves some out. The sample has roughly 490,000 clones, roughly 85% seen once. The source material was PBMCs. These receptors were taken from a woman between 35 and 50 years old in good health. Some clones in this sample may be carry-over from other donors' samples.

The chain employs TRBV9 and TRBJ2-1; 7 bases fit TRBD2. The germline V gene has CDR1 SGDLS and CDR2 YYNGEE. CDR3 length equals 15 residues. With V trimmed by 1 base and J by 2 bases, 3 bases remained unmatched. The CDR3 region has the DNA TGTGCCAGCAGCGTATTGGCGGGAGCCTACAATGAGCAGTTCTTC. Protein sequence: CASSVLAGAYNEQFF.

Of note for this clone: This clone may be a read error of a much larger clone one base away. The genes are TRBV7-2 and TRBJ2-3; D call uncertain. The germline V gene encodes CDR1 SGHTA and CDR2 FQGNSA. With 3 bases removed from V and 6 bases from J, the gap between germline ends came to 4 bases. The CDR3 consists of 11 residues. CDR3 sequence: CASSFMDTQYF. CDR3 sequence (DNA): TGTGCCAGCAGCTTCATGGATACGCAGTATTTT. The variable domain in full, with the rest retrieved from reference TRBV7-2 and TRBJ2-3, is GAGVSQSPSNKVTEKGKDVELRCDPISGHTALYWYRQSLGQGLEFLIYFQGNSAPDKSGLPSDRFSAERTGGSVSTLTIQRTQQEDSAVYLCASSFMDTQYFGPGTRLTVL.

The chain joins TRBV7-9 to TRBJ2-1; no clear D. The germline gives CDR1 SEHNR, CDR2 FQNEAQ (reference sequence). CDR3 length equals 11 residues. V gave up 5 bases and J gave up 5 bases, with 4 bases separating them. CDR3 in DNA: TGTGCCAGCAGCAACGACAATGAGCAGTTCTTC. This encodes CASSNDNEQFF. Complete variable domain (other parts from reference TRBV7-9 and TRBJ2-1): DTGVSQNPRHKITKRGQNVTFRCDPISEHNRLYWYRQTLGQGPEFLTYFQNEAQLEKSRLLSDRFSAERPKGSFSTLEIQRTEQGDSAMYLCASSNDNEQFFGPGTRLTVL.

Here the CDR3 reads CASSFRGLAGAARYNEQFF. The CDR3 DNA reads as TGTGCCAGCAGTTTTCGAGGACTAGCGGGAGCCGCCCGCTACAATGAGCAGTTCTTC. V gene TRBV28 combines with J gene TRBJ2-1, with TRBD2 identical over 13 bases. CDR1 and CDR2 (germline): MDHEN, SYDVKM. This CDR3 region has 19 residues. After removal of 3 bases from V and 3 bases from J, the junction contained 11 bases not matched to a gene.